This T cell receptor beta chain was captured in a study of T cell responses to AZD1222 COVID-19 vaccine (dated by TCRdb to the early 2020s). Background for the entire study: AZD1222 recipients given second doses at about 4 weeks or at about 12 weeks were pooled, since spike-specific TCR depth and breadth were not found to differ between the two schedules. A total of approximately 250 trial participants underwent TCR sequencing, of whom 207 had received two doses of AZD1222 and about 25 had received two doses of the MenACWY control vaccine. Enrollment into the trials was organized by age into subgroups of 18-55, 56-69 and 70-plus years, and those subgroups contained approximately 150, 30 and 60 TCR-sequenced participants, respectively.

The germline ends are 15 bases apart after V is trimmed by 4 bases and J by 6 bases. Looking up the germline V gene yields CDR1 SNHLY and CDR2 FYNNEI. The CDR3, cysteine through phenylalanine, is 15 amino acids long. The kept DNA is CDR3 alone, 45 bases in frame from the first base. The CDR3 regions of human TCRbeta chains were subjected to immunosequencing. As for the authors' bioinformatics: Repertoire TCRs were checked for matches against a reference library of SARS-CoV-2-specific TCRs that had been generated using the MIRA antigen-specificity platform. Breadth meant the fraction of unique TCRs that were SARS-CoV-2-associated, whereas depth meant the fraction of total T cells that were SARS-CoV-2-associated. Using the MIRA data, every spike-specific TCR was mapped to the spike region that the TCR reacted to and assigned to either a CD4 or a CD8 class. Log10-transformed breadth and depth values were compared by one-way ANOVA with Sidak's multiple comparisons tests. The table comes from immuneACCESS by way of TCRdb, which keeps in-frame sequences with V and J called. Part of the clones is missing from these tables; in studies checked, under half for an unresolved V gene and the rest for unknown reasons. V and J calls and clone size are as listed in that table; D and trimming were resolved from the DNA. This sample holds 250,000 or so clones; approximately 95% were observed only once. The ten biggest clones cover 0.5% to 0.65% of the sample.

On this clone itself: Its antigen is not yet known. Nothing much larger sits one base from this clone, and base qualities are not available.

The paper's findings and limits, for the study overall: Participants were mostly white British, with more females than males. The authors suggested clonal diversity may have been underestimated. In the small 56-69-year group, the increase in depth fell short of significance, most likely because of low power. Conclusions about previously exposed vaccinees are limited, since just a handful of AZD1222 recipients were seropositive for SARS-CoV-2 at baseline. The whole spike protein was spanned by vaccine-associated CD4 TCRs, and dominant responses were seen in regions 160-218 and 743-854. Reportedly, close to half of the unique spike-specific TCRs recognized epitopes lying outside the regions that are mutated in the B.1.351 and B.1.1.7 variants. After two AZD1222 doses, spike-specific TCR breadth and depth were significantly higher than at day 0 and than in MenACWY recipients. Because no day 14 peak-response samples were available, the repertoires could be characterized only after the peak T cell response.

According to the study, the label for this sample's time point signals: baseline before first vaccination. Vaccinee samples came from UK trials COV001 and COV002, including a single-blind randomized controlled phase 2/3 trial of AZD1222 (ChAdOx1 nCoV-19) in healthy adults. Trial participant PBMC samples were collected at day 0 and day 28 after the second dose for TCRbeta chain sequencing. In this chain, TRBV2 is recombined with TRBJ2-2; no confident D gene assignment can be made. The sequence was collected from an adult in good health. Sequencing was performed on peripheral blood, taken on day 0 of AZD1222 vaccination. The CDR3 region reads CASSGLPGPAGELFF. In nucleotides, the sequence is TGTGCCAGCAGTGGCCTCCCGGGTCCAGCCGGGGAGCTGTTTTTT.